The present entry profiles one TCR beta chain with its context. Its antigen remains unknown. This specimen comes from a study of T cells expressing NK-cell markers. Each CDR3 protein gets one entry in TCRdb, which reprocessed the 5' RACE reads and gives no DNA. The sample shows 300,000 to 500,000 distinct CDR3 sequences, and around 10% sits with its ten largest clones. General study findings and limits: The dominant NKG2C+ clonotypes represented about 1.0-7.5% of CD8+ T cells in more than five donors.

The CDR3 sequence is 19 residues long. CDR1 is PRHDT, CDR2 FYEKMQ, per germline (reference sequence). The origin of this receptor is a woman aged 50 to 60 in good health. This chain links TRBV13 with TRBJ2-3; with no DNA, the TCRdb D assignment of TRBD1 cannot be verified. Specimen: blood T cells: a sorted CD56 or NKG2C T cell subset, CD4+ or CD8+ T cells, or bulk PBMC T cells (not recorded which). The CDR3 sequence is CASSAPDRELLPNTDTQYF.